This TCR beta chain was captured in a study of shared clonotypes between healthy human individuals. As concerns this clone: Its cognate antigen is unknown.

In the sorted-subset replicate PCRs, approximately 200 ng DNA, some 30,000 T cell genomes, was used. This table comes from immunoSEQ multiplex PCR, and its TCRdb copy is limited to in-frame clones, with some not included. The sample records millions of clones, about 95% being singletons. The naive CD8 population came from CD45RO-negative cells selected for CCR7, without terminally differentiated effector memory CD45RA+ cells. All donors were healthy HIV-negative adults lacking recent acute infections or vaccinations. Study observations and caveats: The sampled material consisted only of blood, and tissue repertoires are likely to differ.

V lost 1 base, J lost 0 bases, and 7 bases lay in between. CDR3 size: 14 residues. Per the germline V gene, CDR1 is MNHEY and CDR2 is SMNVEV (reference sequence). The rearrangement uses TRBV27 and TRBJ2-7; D is unclear. This clonotype was sampled from a young man in good health. The material sequenced was naive CD8+ T cells sorted from blood. The CDR3 spells CASSLLAHSYEQYF. DNA of the CDR3: TGTGCCAGCAGTTTATTGGCACACTCCTACGAGCAGTACTTC.